Listed here are 8 T cell receptor beta chains from one sample, sequenced in a study of human T cells and chemical hapten exposure. Sample time point: patch test 3, about 24 weeks after DPC sensitization. The treatment is: therapeutic diphenylcyclopropenone sensitization with weekly scalp DPC. TCRdb analysed the RACE reads with MiXCR anew, one entry per CDR3 protein. The sample lists 180,000 or so distinct CDR3 sequences, around 25% occurring once. The source material was whole blood, sampled in connection with sensitization to the hapten diphenylcyclopropenone (DPC). These receptor sequences come from a woman aged 40 to 50 with alopecia areata. Some clones in this sample may be carry-over from other donors' samples.

The genes are TRBV29-1 and TRBJ1-3, with unresolved D. The CDR3 consists of 14 residues. Trimming stripped 4 bases from V and 0 bases from J, with 10 bases between. Germline CDR1 reads SQVTM; CDR2 reads ANQGSEA. This CDR3 reads CSVVVRASGNTIYF. CDR3 bases: TGCAGCGTTGTGGTCCGGGCCTCTGGAAACACCATATATTTT.

The genes are TRBV3-1 and TRBJ1-2; D is unclear. CDR1 is LGHDT, CDR2 YNNKEL, per germline (reference sequence). This CDR3 contains 13 residues. V lost 4 bases and J 3 bases, leaving 9 bases between the germline ends. The DNA for the CDR3 is TGTGCCAGCAGCCCGACAAAAGACTATGGCTACACCTTC. This translates into CASSPTKDYGYTF.

The chain employs TRBV29-1 and TRBJ2-1; 10 nucleotides agree with TRBD2. The CDR3 is 15 amino acids. Germline V gene data show CDR1 as SQVTM and CDR2 as ANQGSEA. The junction had 7 bases not matched to a gene; V was cut back by 0 bases and J by 8 bases. CDR3: CSVEDPSGRIYEQFF. CDR3 DNA sequence: TGCAGCGTTGAAGATCCTAGCGGGAGAATCTATGAGCAGTTCTTC.

This rearrangement joins TRBV20-1 to TRBJ2-5; TRBD2 agrees at 11 bases. V shed 1 base, J shed 7 bases, and the junction held 11 bases outside the gene matches. This CDR3 contains 16 residues. Germline loops: CDR1 DFQATT, CDR2 SNEGSKA (reference sequence). The CDR3 DNA is TGCAGTGCTAGAGGGAGGACTAGCGGGCCGATCGGGACCCAGTACTTC. It codes for CSARGRTSGPIGTQYF.

V gene TRBV7-8 combines with J gene TRBJ2-7; 7 bases are shared with TRBD1. There are 15 residues in the CDR3. The germline V gene has CDR1 SGHVS and CDR2 FQNEAQ. J gave up 0 bases and V 5 bases, and 7 bases lay outside the gene matches. Written as DNA, the CDR3 is TGTGCCAGCAGCCGGGGACAGTCCAGCTCCTACGAGCAGTACTTC. It yields the protein CASSRGQSSSYEQYF.

This clonotype showed up just a few times. CDR3 sequence reads: CASSPLAAHEQFF. As DNA, the CDR3 is TGTGCCAGCTCACCACTAGCCGCCCATGAGCAGTTCTTC. The chain uses TRBV18 and TRBJ2-1; D ambiguous. This CDR3 is 13 amino acids long. Germline lookup yields CDR1 KGHSH and CDR2 LQKENI. Trimming stripped 1 base from V and 8 bases from J, with 9 bases between.

In its sample, this clonotype was seen once. The genes are TRBV29-1 and TRBJ2-2; no definite D call. The V and J ends lost 3 bases and 3 bases respectively, with 14 bases between them. This CDR3 is built from 15 residues. CDR1 and CDR2 from the germline V gene are SQVTM and ANQGSEA. Here the CDR3 DNA reads TGCAGCGTTGAGGGTGGAGACCTACACACCGGGGAGCTGTTTTTT. This sequence encodes CSVEGGDLHTGELFF.

This chain joins TRBV4-3 and TRBJ1-4, with a tentative D call TRBD1 (6 bases). V shed 4 bases and J shed 5 bases, with 14 bases lying between them. The germline gives CDR1 LGHNA, CDR2 YSLEER. The CDR3 length is 15 residues. The CDR3 nucleotides are TGCGCCAGCAGCCGGTGGACAGCTCCAAATGAAAAACTGTTTTTT. Translated, it gives CASSRWTAPNEKLFF.